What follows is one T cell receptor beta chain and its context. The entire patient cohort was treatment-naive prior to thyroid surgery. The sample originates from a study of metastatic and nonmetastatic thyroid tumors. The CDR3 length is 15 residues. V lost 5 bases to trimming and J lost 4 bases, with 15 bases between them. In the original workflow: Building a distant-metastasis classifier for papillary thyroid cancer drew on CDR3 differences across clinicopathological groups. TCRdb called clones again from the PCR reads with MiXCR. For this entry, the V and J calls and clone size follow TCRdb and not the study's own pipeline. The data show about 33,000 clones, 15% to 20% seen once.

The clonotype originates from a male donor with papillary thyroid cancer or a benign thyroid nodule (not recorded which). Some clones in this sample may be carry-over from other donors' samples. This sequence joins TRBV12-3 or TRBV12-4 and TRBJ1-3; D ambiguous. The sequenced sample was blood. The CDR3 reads CASSPDPLGGNTIYF. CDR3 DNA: TGTGCCAGCAGTCCAGACCCATTGGGGGGAAACACCATATATTTT.